This T cell receptor beta chain came from a study of blood T cell repertoires in COVID-19. In the authors' methods: Amplification with reference gene primers provided the estimates of nucleated cell counts. Measured with immunoSEQ multiplex PCR; TCRdb has only the in-frame clones, and not every one. V, J and clone size reflect that table, while D and trimming were determined from the DNA. This sample has roughly 190,000 clones, with 80% to 85% found just once. CDR1 and CDR2 (germline): LGHNA, YSLEER. The ends were cut back, 0 bases at V and 2 bases at J, with 12 bases in the middle. The CDR3 loop spans 16 amino acids. Everyone who took part was 18 to 89 years old, and they came from 24 US areas. Assignment of participants to cohorts was predicated upon participant-reported clinical history.

Sample: PBMCs or T cells enriched from blood (not recorded which). This receptor was taken from a woman in her twenties or thirties who had been exposed to COVID-19. The V and J genes are TRBV4-3 and TRBJ2-3, with D perhaps matching TRBD1 (6 bases). CDR3 DNA sequence: TGCGCCAGCAGCCAAGAAGGGACACGGCTCACAGATACGCAGTATTTT. It yields the protein CASSQEGTRLTDTQYF.